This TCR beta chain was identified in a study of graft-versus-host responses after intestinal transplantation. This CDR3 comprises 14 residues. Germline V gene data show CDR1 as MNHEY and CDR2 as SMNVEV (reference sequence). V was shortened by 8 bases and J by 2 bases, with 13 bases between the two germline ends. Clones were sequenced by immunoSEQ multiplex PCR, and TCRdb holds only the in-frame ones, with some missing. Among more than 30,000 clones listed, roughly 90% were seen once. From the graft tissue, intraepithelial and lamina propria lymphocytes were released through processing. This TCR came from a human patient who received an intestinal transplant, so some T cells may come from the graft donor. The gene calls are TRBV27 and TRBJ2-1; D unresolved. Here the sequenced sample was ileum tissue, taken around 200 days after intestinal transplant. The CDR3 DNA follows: TGTGCCAGCGGCCCCAAGGCCACCTACAATGAGCAGTTCTTC. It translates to CASGPKATYNEQFF.